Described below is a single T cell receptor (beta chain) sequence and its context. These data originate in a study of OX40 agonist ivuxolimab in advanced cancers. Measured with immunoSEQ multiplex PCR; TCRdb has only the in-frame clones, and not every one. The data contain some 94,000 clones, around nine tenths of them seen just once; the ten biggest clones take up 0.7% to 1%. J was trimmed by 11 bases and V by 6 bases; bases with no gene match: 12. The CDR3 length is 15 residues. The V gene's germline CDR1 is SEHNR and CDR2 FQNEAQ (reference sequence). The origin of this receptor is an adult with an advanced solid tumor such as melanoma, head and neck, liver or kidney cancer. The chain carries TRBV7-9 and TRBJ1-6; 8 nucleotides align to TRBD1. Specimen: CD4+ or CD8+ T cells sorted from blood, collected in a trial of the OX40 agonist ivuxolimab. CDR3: CASRPGQEDRPPLHF. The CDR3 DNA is TGTGCCAGCAGACCGGGACAGGAAGATCGGCCACCCCTCCACTTT.